This T cell receptor (beta chain) derives from a study of blood T cell repertoires in COVID-19. Background on the study: T cells, B-cell-depleted T cells, or PBMCs provided the cDNA or gDNA that served as material.

A few counts support this clone. V shed 5 bases and J shed 2 bases, with 10 bases lying between them. CDR1 is SGHAT and CDR2 is FQNNGV in the germline V gene. The CDR3 loop spans 14 amino acids. TCRdb's table, derived via immunoSEQ multiplex PCR, lists solely in-frame clones and lacks some. The sample lists some 100,000 clones, roughly nine tenths occurring once. What was sequenced was peripheral blood. The rearrangement uses TRBV11-2 and TRBJ2-1, with a weak D call TRBD2 (5 bases). The sequence was obtained from a woman of 80 years or more with active COVID-19. CDR3 bases: TGTGCCAGCAGCCAGCTGACTACCTACAATGAGCAGTTCTTC. Translation gives CASSQLTTYNEQFF.